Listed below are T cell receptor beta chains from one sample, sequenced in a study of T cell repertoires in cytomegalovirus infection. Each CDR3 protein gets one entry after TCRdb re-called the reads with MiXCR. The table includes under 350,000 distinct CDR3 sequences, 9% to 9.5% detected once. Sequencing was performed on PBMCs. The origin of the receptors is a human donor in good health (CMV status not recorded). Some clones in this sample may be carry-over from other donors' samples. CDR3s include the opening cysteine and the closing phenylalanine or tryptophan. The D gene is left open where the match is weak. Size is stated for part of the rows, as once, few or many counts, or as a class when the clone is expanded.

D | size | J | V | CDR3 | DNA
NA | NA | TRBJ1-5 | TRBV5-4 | CASSLGKGIEQPQHF | TGTGCCAGCAGCTTGGGGAAAGGGATAGAACAGCCCCAGCATTTT
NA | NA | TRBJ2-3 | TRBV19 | CASSVRVYADTQYF | TGTGCCAGTAGTGTCAGGGTGTACGCAGATACGCAGTATTTT
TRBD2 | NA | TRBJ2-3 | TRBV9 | CASSVESGGGETQYF | TGTGCCAGCAGCGTAGAGAGTGGCGGGGGGGAGACGCAGTATTTT
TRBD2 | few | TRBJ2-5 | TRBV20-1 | CSAPGGVRETQYF | TGCAGTGCCCCCGGGGGGGTTCGGGAGACCCAGTACTTC
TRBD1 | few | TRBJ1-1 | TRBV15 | CATSYRTGGNTEAFF | TGTGCCACCAGCTACCGGACAGGCGGGAACACTGAAGCTTTCTTT
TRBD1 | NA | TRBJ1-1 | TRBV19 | CASSHRQGRTEAFF | TGTGCCAGTAGTCATCGACAGGGACGGACTGAAGCTTTCTTT
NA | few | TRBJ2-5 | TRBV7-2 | CASSPTAHLGTQYF | TGTGCCAGCAGCCCTACGGCTCACCTCGGGACCCAGTACTTC
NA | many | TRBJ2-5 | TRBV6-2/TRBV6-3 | CASSFPGGGQETQYF | TGTGCCAGCAGTTTCCCGGGTGGTGGCCAAGAGACCCAGTACTTC
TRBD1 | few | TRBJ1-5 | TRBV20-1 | CSAPRTTGNNQPQHF | TGCAGTGCCCCCCGGACGACAGGGAACAATCAGCCCCAGCATTTT
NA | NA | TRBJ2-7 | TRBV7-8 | CASSPWVSIGPYEQYF | TGTGCCAGCAGCCCCTGGGTATCGATAGGACCCTACGAGCAGTACTTC
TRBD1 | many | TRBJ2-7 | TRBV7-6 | CASSVQGAEGEQYF | TGTGCCAGCAGCGTACAGGGGGCGGAAGGCGAGCAGTACTTC
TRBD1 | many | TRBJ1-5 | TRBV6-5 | CASSYRTGYNQPQHF | TGTGCCAGCAGTTACCGGACAGGTTACAATCAGCCCCAGCATTTT
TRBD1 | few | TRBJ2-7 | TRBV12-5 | CASGLGQGPHEQYF | TGTGCTAGTGGTTTGGGACAGGGGCCACACGAGCAGTACTTC
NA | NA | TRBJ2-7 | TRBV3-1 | CASSQEIALFYEQYF | TGTGCCAGCAGCCAAGAAATTGCCCTCTTCTACGAGCAGTACTTC
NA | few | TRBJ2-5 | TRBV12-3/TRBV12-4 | CASSFPPGGETQYF | TGTGCCAGCAGTTTCCCCCCAGGGGGGGAGACCCAGTACTTC
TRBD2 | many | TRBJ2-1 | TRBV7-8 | CASSAPGLEYNEQFF | TGTGCCAGCAGCGCTCCGGGACTAGAATACAATGAGCAGTTCTTC
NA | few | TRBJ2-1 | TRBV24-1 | CATSDFTSDLSYNEQFF | TGTGCCACCAGTGATTTTACCTCGGACTTGTCCTACAATGAGCAGTTCTTC
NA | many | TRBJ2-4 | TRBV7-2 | CASSTVGNIQYF | TGTGCCAGCAGCACCGTGGGAAACATTCAGTACTTC